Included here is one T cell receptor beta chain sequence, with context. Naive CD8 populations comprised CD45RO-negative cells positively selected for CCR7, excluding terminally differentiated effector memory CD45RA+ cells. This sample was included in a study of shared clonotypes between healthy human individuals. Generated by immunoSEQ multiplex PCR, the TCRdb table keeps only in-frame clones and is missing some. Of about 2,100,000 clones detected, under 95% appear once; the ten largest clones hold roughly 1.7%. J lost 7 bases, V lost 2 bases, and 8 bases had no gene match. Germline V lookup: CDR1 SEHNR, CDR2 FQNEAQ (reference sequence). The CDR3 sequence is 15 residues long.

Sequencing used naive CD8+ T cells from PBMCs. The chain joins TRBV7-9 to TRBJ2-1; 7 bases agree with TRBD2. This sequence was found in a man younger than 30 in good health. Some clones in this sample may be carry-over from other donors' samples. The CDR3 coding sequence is TGTGCCAGCAGCTTAAGTTGGGGGGGTAAAAATGAGCAGTTCTTC. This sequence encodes CASSLSWGGKNEQFF.